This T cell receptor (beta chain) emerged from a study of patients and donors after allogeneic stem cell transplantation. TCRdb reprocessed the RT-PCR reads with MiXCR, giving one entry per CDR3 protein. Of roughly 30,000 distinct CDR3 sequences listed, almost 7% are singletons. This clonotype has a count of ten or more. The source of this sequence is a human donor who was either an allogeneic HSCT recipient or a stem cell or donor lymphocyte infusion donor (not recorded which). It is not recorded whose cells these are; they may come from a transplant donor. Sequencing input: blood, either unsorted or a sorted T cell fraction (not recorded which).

Here the CDR3 reads CASSPPGQGANGYTF. CDR3 DNA: TGTGCCAGCTCACCTCCGGGACAGGGGGCGAATGGCTACACCTTC. The rearrangement joins TRBV18 to TRBJ1-2, with 12 bases lining up with TRBD1. The germline V gene encodes CDR1 KGHSH and CDR2 LQKENI. The CDR3 length is 15 residues. The junction had 5 bases not matched to a gene; V was cut back by 3 bases and J by 6 bases. The variable domain in full, with the rest retrieved from reference TRBV18 and TRBJ1-2, is NAGVMQNPRHLVRRRGQEARLRCSPMKGHSHVYWYRQLPEEGLKFMVYLQKENIIDESGMPKERFSAEFPKEGPSILRIQQVVRGDSAAYFCASSPPGQGANGYTFGSGTRLTVV.